Reported below is one TCR beta chain. This clonotype was seen ten or more times. Its binding antigen is unknown. Base qualities are not recorded, but no much larger clone differs from it by a single base. The sample is drawn from a study of early T cells in non-severe SARS-CoV-2 infection (dated by TCRdb to 2020 to 2022). Background on the whole study: Bulk RNA from unsorted whole blood was used for TCR sequencing, so alpha and beta chains could not be paired. Results the study describes overall, beyond this receptor: VDJdb matching was skewed toward anti-spike CD8 responses, so virus-specific expansions were likely underestimated and private and CD4 specificities were missed.

This was a case-control study nested in a cohort of healthcare workers in London, UK, who had nasopharyngeal swab PCR tests and blood samples taken every week. Between 23 and 31 March 2020, the week of the UK lockdown, healthcare workers were enrolled and then followed up weekly for as long as 16 weeks. V is pared back by 1 base and J by 1 base, with 8 bases lying between the germline termini. The CDR3 runs 15 residues from the cysteine to the phenylalanine. CDR3 DNA is the only sequence kept; it has 45 bases, read in frame from the first base. According to the germline V gene, CDR1 reads LGHNA and CDR2 reads YNFKEQ. Receptor libraries were prepared by 5' RACE. The run used a NextSeq 500. In the TCR library protocol, unique molecular identifiers were attached to individual cDNA molecules to correct for PCR bias and sequencing error. Both TCR alpha and beta chains were sequenced, and tight co-correlation was observed between alpha and beta sequence abundances in each sample. The source study handled its data this way. Decombinator V4 was used to annotate the V gene, J gene and CDR3 of the TCR sequences. TCRs were defined as expanded if a significant change between any two time points was detected under a Poisson model with p below 0.0001. Abundances of TCRs were expressed as counts per million after normalisation to the total number of TCRs sequenced in each sample. TRAV1-2 paired with TRAJ12, TRAJ20 or TRAJ33 defined MAIT TCRs, while TRAV10 paired with TRAJ18 defined iNKT TCRs. A search of VDJdb, accessed on 1 November 2021, was run for TCRs annotated to CMV, EBV and SARS-CoV-2, with TCRs annotated for multiple antigens excluded. TCRdb's own reprocessing of the public reads used fastp at Q25 and MiXCR and kept productive beta chains. For every CDR3 protein sequence, its rows merge into one entry that carries the most common genes and DNA. TCRdb, rather than the study authors, made the V and J calls. This sample gives about 56,000 distinct CDR3 sequences in total; 10% of them show up just once. The top ten clonotypes cover 6.5% of the sample.

Material for sequencing was whole blood. The source of this sequence is an adult who was a healthcare worker with PCR-confirmed SARS-CoV-2 infection or an uninfected control (not recorded which). The chain uses TRBV4-2 and TRBJ1-3; confidence is insufficient to name the D gene. The sequence in DNA is TGTGCCAGCAGCCAAGTCGGAGGATCTGGAAACACCATATATTTT. Its protein product is CASSQVGGSGNTIYF.